A selection of T cell receptor beta chains follows, all from one sample in a study of beta chain features in type 1 diabetes. Generated by immunoSEQ multiplex PCR, the TCRdb table keeps only in-frame clones and is missing some. The table lists about 210,000 clones, 11% of them singletons. Source material: central memory CD4+ T cells from blood. The receptors here all came from a man younger than 30 in good health. Each CDR3 is given with its conserved first and last residue. The D gene is left open where the match is weak. Clone size is not always given. Where it is, it says once, few, many or a class for expanded clones.

TRBV30,TRBJ2-3,TRBD2,.,TGTGCCTGGAGCCTCGGACTAGGGGGCACAGATACGCAGTATTTT,CAWSLGLGGTDTQYF
TRBV13,TRBJ2-1,.,.,TGTGCCAGCAGCCCATGGGGCCGTAACGCCATGAGCAATGAGCAGTTCTTC,CASSPWGRNAMSNEQFF
TRBV6-1,TRBJ2-4,.,many,TGTGCCAGCAGCGCCGCAGGGTCTATTCAGTACTTC,CASSAAGSIQYF
TRBV19,TRBJ2-7,TRBD2,few,TGTGCCAGTAGCCCGAACCGACTAGCGGGGACCTACGAGCAGTACTTC,CASSPNRLAGTYEQYF
TRBV5-1,TRBJ2-1,.,.,TGCGCCAGCAGCGCGGGCACCGGCTTAACATACAATGAGCAGTTCTTC,CASSAGTGLTYNEQFF
TRBV7-6,TRBJ2-7,.,few,TGTGCCAGCAGCTTAATGGATAGGGACTACGAGCAGTACTTC,CASSLMDRDYEQYF
TRBV10-3,TRBJ2-7,TRBD2,few,TGTGCCATCAGTGAGGGACTAGCGGGAGGATACGAGCAGTACTTC,CAISEGLAGGYEQYF
TRBV6-6,TRBJ2-5,.,few,TGTGCCAGCAGCCAGGACCGAGCGTCGACCCAGTACTTC,CASSQDRASTQYF
TRBV9,TRBJ2-7,TRBD2,few,TGTGCCAGCAGCGTAGCCCCCGGGACTAGCGGACCCTACGAGCAGTACTTC,CASSVAPGTSGPYEQYF
TRBV9,TRBJ2-3,.,few,TGTGCCAGCAGCCGTAGTTGGACAGATACGCAGTATTTT,CASSRSWTDTQYF
TRBV5-6,TRBJ2-7,.,few,TGTGCCAGCAGCTTGGGGACCGCGGGGACCTACGAGCAGTACTTC,CASSLGTAGTYEQYF
TRBV29-1,TRBJ1-2,.,few,TGCAGCACTCAGGGACCGAGTAACTATGGCTACACCTTC,CSTQGPSNYGYTF
TRBV16,TRBJ2-6,.,many,TGTGCCAGCAGCCCCCAGGGGCTTGGGGCCAACGTCCTGACTTTC,CASSPQGLGANVLTF
TRBV30,TRBJ2-1,.,many,TGTGCCTGGAGCTCCGGACTCGAGGGTGAGCAGTTCTTC,CAWSSGLEGEQFF
TRBV7-9,TRBJ2-7,TRBD2,.,TGTGCCAGCAGCGCCGGACTAGCGATCGACGAGCAGTACTTC,CASSAGLAIDEQYF
TRBV5-1,TRBJ2-6,.,.,TGCGCCAGCAGCATTGACAGCTCTGGGGCCAACGTCCTGACTTTC,CASSIDSSGANVLTF
TRBV7-9,TRBJ2-7,.,.,TGTGCCAGCAGCTTAGTAGTCAGGGTGGACGAGCAGTACTTC,CASSLVVRVDEQYF
TRBV7-2,TRBJ1-1,.,.,TGTGCCACCATGAGGGTGAACACTGAAGCTTTCTTT,CATMRVNTEAFF
TRBV7-2,TRBJ2-3,.,.,TGTGCCAGCAGCCGCGCTACCACAGATACGCAGTATTTT,CASSRATTDTQYF
TRBV30,TRBJ2-1,.,many,TGTGCCTGGAGGCCCGGACAGTACAATGAGCAGTTCTTC,CAWRPGQYNEQFF
TRBV10-3,TRBJ1-2,TRBD1,few,TGTGCCATCAGTGAGGGACAGGGGGCGAGAGATGGCTACACCTTC,CAISEGQGARDGYTF
TRBV10-3,TRBJ2-5,.,.,TGTGCCATCAGTGAGTCCTGGCGGCAAGAGACCCAGTACTTC,CAISESWRQETQYF
TRBV7-2,TRBJ2-3,.,.,TGTGCCAGCAGCTTAGATACGGGAGTTGGCGCAGATACGCAGTATTTT,CASSLDTGVGADTQYF
TRBV7-2,TRBJ2-7,.,few,TGTGCCAGCAGCTTAGTGGGGACGCAATCCTACGAGCAGTACTTC,CASSLVGTQSYEQYF
TRBV6-5,TRBJ2-5,.,.,TGTGCCAGCAGTTACTCGCCGGGCGAGACCCAGTACTTC,CASSYSPGETQYF
TRBV9,TRBJ2-1,TRBD2,many,TGTGCCAGCCACCCTAGCGGGAGCTCCTACAATGAGCAGTTCTTC,CASHPSGSSYNEQFF
TRBV18,TRBJ2-7,TRBD2,.,TGTGCCAGCTCACCGGGACTAGTAAGCTACGAGCAGTACTTC,CASSPGLVSYEQYF
TRBV7-9,TRBJ2-5,.,few,TGTGCCAGCAGCCCAACAGCGTACCAAGAGACCCAGTACTTC,CASSPTAYQETQYF
TRBV6-1,TRBJ1-2,TRBD1,.,TGTGCCAGCAGCCGACAGGGGCCGGGGGTTTCCTTC,CASSRQGPGVSF
TRBV9,TRBJ2-1,TRBD2,.,TGTGCCAGCAGCCCGACTAGCGGACCTTACAATGAGCAGTTCTTC,CASSPTSGPYNEQFF
TRBV30,TRBJ1-2,.,.,TGTGCCTGGATTAGGGAGGGGTATAGGTATGGCTACACCTTC,CAWIREGYRYGYTF
TRBV11-2,TRBJ2-7,.,.,TGTGCCAGCAGCCTGTATGGACAGCACTCCTACGAGCAGTACTTC,CASSLYGQHSYEQYF
TRBV7-3,TRBJ2-7,TRBD1,few,TGTGCCAGCAGCTGGACAGGGAACTACGAGCAGTACTTC,CASSWTGNYEQYF